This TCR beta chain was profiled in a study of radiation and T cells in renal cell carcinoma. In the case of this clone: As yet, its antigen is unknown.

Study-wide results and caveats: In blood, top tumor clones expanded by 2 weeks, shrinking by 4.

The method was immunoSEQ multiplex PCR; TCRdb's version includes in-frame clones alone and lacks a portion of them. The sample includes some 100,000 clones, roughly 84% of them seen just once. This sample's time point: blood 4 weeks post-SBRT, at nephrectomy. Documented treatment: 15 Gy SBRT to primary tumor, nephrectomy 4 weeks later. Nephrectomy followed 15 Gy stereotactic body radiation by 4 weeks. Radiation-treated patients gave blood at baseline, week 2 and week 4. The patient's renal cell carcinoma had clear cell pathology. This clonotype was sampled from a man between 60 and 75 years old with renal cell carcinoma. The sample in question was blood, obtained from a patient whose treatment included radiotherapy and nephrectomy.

CDR3 residues: CASSTWRGQVAPRKGYTF. In nucleotides, the CDR3 is TGTGCCAGCAGCACCTGGAGGGGACAGGTAGCTCCACGTAAAGGCTACACCTTC. The rearrangement joins TRBV7-9 to TRBJ1-2; 8 bases are a match to TRBD1. Germline V gives CDR1 SEHNR, CDR2 FQNEAQ (reference sequence). The CDR3 sequence is 18 residues long. Losses at the gene ends were 5 bases for V and 8 bases for J; bases not matched to a gene: 22.